The T cell receptor (beta chain) under discussion was sequenced for a study of blood T cells in healthy people across ages. Study conclusions and caveats: TCR beta diversity correlated strongly with naive T cell percentage. Estimated diversity that came from one million T cells was considered an underestimate.

Germline V gene sequence: CDR1 MNHEY, CDR2 SMNVEV (reference sequence). V shed 3 bases and J shed 6 bases, with 14 bases lying between them. The CDR3 is 14 residues long. About this clonotype itself: Its specificity is unknown.

For the second PCR, which ran for about 7 to 11 cycles, a sample-barcoded 5' primer and a J-beta primer mix were used. Template switching added a 12-random-nucleotide identifier to every cDNA molecule. TCRdb used MiXCR to reprocess the 5' RACE reads, holding one entry per CDR3 protein. This table holds 950,000 to 1,200,000 distinct CDR3 sequences, roughly two fifths found once. The sample taken for sequencing was blood. The sequence came from a man younger than 35 in good health. The chain couples TRBV27 to TRBJ1-1; D not resolved. The chain's CDR3 is CASSFQSGLPEAFF. CDR3 sequence (DNA): TGTGCCAGCAGTTTCCAAAGCGGCCTCCCTGAAGCTTTCTTT.